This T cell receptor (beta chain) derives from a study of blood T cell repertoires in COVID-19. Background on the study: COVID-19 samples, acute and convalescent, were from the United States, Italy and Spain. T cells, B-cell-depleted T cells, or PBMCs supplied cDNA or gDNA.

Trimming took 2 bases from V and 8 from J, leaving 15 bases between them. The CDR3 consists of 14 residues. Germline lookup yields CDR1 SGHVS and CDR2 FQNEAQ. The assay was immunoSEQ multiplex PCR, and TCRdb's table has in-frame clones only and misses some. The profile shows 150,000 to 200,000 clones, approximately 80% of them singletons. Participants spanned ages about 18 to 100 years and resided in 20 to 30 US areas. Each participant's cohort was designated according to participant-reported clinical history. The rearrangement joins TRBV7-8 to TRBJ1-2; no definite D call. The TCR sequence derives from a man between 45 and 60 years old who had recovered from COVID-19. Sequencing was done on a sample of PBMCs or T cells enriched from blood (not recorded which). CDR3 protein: CASSLSGGFEGYTF. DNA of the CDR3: TGTGCCAGCAGCTTATCTGGCGGATTCGAGGGCTACACCTTC.